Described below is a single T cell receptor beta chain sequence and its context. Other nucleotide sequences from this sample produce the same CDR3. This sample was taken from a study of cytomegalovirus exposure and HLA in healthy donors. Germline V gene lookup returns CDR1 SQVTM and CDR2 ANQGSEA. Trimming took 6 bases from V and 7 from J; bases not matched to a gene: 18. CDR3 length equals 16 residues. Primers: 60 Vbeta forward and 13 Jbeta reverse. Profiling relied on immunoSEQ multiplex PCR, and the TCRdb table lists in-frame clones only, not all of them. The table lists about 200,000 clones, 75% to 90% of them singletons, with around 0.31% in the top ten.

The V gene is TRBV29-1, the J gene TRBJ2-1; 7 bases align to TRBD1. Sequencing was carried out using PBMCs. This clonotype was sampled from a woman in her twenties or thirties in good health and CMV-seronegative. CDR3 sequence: CSVQGDHLNSGNEQFF. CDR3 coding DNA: TGCAGCGTCCAGGGGGATCACTTGAACTCGGGTAATGAGCAGTTCTTC.